This entry concerns a single T cell receptor beta chain. TCRdb's table, derived via immunoSEQ multiplex PCR, lists solely in-frame clones and lacks some. This table has hundreds of thousands of clones, about 90% appearing once. This specimen belongs to a study of shared T cell receptors in the human thymus. Germline-derived CDR1 and CDR2 are SGHRS and YFSETQ. The ends lost 4 bases at V and 0 bases at J; junction bases unmatched: 5. The CDR3 is made up of 15 amino acids. These data also featured in a second study, about human thymus T cells.

V is TRBV5-1 and J is TRBJ2-7; TRBD1 matches at 9 bases. The source is a boy under two years old with a congenital heart defect. Sequencing input: thymocytes. The chain's CDR3 is CASSRQGVISYEQYF. The CDR3 region has the DNA TGCGCCAGCAGCAGACAGGGGGTAATCTCCTACGAGCAGTACTTC.